This T cell receptor beta chain was profiled in a study of beta chain features in type 1 diabetes. Overall study context: Regarding age, gender and cell yields, patients proved similar to healthy donors. General observations from the study: Individuals with type 1 diabetes displayed fewer insertions and more deletions at VDJ junctions. TCRB CDR3 length was moderately but significantly reduced in all four CD4+ subsets of Type 1 diabetes patients.

In the case of this clone: What it binds is unknown.

Every bit of the isolated RNA underwent reverse transcription, so sequencing read expressed TCRB transcripts. Only in-frame clones appear in the TCRdb table, and some are missing; sequencing was by immunoSEQ multiplex PCR. Among 680,000 or so clones, around 15% were seen once, and the ten largest hold less than 0.025%. Per germline, CDR1 GTSNPN and CDR2 SVGIG (reference sequence). The CDR3 is 14 residues long. The J segment lost 5 bases and the V segment lost 3 bases, leaving 10 bases of the junction unmatched. The J gene is TRBJ2-7, the V gene TRBV30, with 7 bases matching TRBD2. The sample comprised naive CD4+ T cells from blood. The origin of this receptor is a man between 18 and 35 years old with type 1 diabetes. DNA of the CDR3: TGTGCCTGGAGCATGGGGGGGGTGAGGGACGAGCAGTACTTC. Encoded protein: CAWSMGGVRDEQYF. Looking up the rest from reference TRBV30 and TRBJ2-7 gives the full variable domain: SQTIHQWPATLVQPVGSPLSLECTVEGTSNPNLYWYRQAAGRGLQLLFYSVGIGQISSEVPQNLSASRPQDRQFILSSKKLLLSDSGFYLCAWSMGGVRDEQYFGPGTRLTVT.